Below, 2 T cell receptor beta chains from the same sample are listed, as sequenced in a study of CD8 T cells in ankylosing spondylitis. TCRdb passed the 5' RACE reads through MiXCR, listing each CDR3 protein once. The table shows a few hundred thousand distinct CDR3 sequences, with about 11% occurring only once. The sample comprised blood, either unsorted or a sorted T cell fraction (not recorded which). These receptor sequences come from a male donor with ankylosing spondylitis or in good health (not recorded which).

Ten or more counts support this clonotype. This chain joins TRBV25-1 and TRBJ2-7; a weak D match, TRBD1 (5 bases). CDR1 MGHDK and CDR2 SYGVNS come from the germline V gene. The CDR3 covers 14 residues. The V gene lost 5 bases and the J gene lost 2 bases, with 13 bases spanning the gap. The CDR3 region is CASSPRLDTYEQYF. The CDR3 DNA reads TGTGCCAGCAGTCCTCGCCTGGACACCTACGAGCAGTACTTC.

The table lists this clonotype with many counts. The chain combines TRBV7-9 with TRBJ1-1; TRBD1 is a possible D gene (6 bases). V lost 5 bases and J 7 bases, leaving 14 bases between the germline ends. This CDR3 spans 13 amino acids. Germline loops: CDR1 SEHNR, CDR2 FQNEAQ (reference sequence). CDR3 bases: TGTGCCAGCAGCACTCGGGTAGGGGGTGAAGCTTTCTTT. Translation: CASSTRVGGEAFF.